This T cell receptor beta chain emerged from a study of blood T cell repertoires in COVID-19. Germline V gene lookup returns CDR1 KGHSH and CDR2 LQKENI. CDR3 length: 17 amino acids. V lost 5 bases and J lost 0; bases outside the gene matches: 10. Assay: immunoSEQ multiplex PCR; the TCRdb copy retains only in-frame clones and omits some. The sample has around 89,000 clones; about 78% are singletons. This TCR was recovered from a woman older than 75 with acute or convalescent COVID-19. The sample taken for sequencing was peripheral blood. J is TRBJ1-1 and V is TRBV18; 9 bases map to TRBD1. As DNA, the CDR3 is TGTGCCAGCTCAATGGGACAGGGAAGGGGGATGAACACTGAAGCTTTCTTT. This translates into CASSMGQGRGMNTEAFF.